The 18 T cell receptor beta chains presented below share a single source sample, sequenced in a study of T-cell memory formation after mild COVID-19. MiXCR was run by TCRdb on the 5' RACE reads, yielding one entry per CDR3 protein. The sample shows approximately 340,000 distinct CDR3 sequences, 10% to 15% of them seen only once. The sequenced material came from PBMCs or a T cell subset sorted from them (not recorded which). The receptors originated from a man aged 18-30 years who had mild COVID-19 (a few samples of this study predate the infection). Cell type and time point are not known.

The gene calls are TRBV5-1 and TRBJ2-6, with D hard to call. Germline V gene lookup returns CDR1 SGHRS and CDR2 YFSETQ. The V gene lost 5 bases and the J gene lost 3 bases, with 6 bases spanning the gap. This CDR3 spans 13 amino acids. The CDR3 loop is CASRRIGANVLTF. The CDR3 nucleotides read TGCGCCAGCAGACGCATTGGGGCCAACGTCCTGACTTTC.

This clonotype was observed a few times. The chain links TRBV30 to TRBJ2-3, with a possible D match to TRBD1 (6 bases). The CDR3 has 12 residues. Germline V lookup: CDR1 GTSNPN, CDR2 SVGIG (reference sequence). The V end was cut by 0 bases, the J end by 5 bases, with 6 bases between. CDR3 region: CAWSVQGDTQYF. In nucleotides, the CDR3 is TGTGCCTGGAGTGTACAGGGAGATACGCAGTATTTT.

The J gene is TRBJ2-3, the V gene TRBV4-1, with TRBD2 as a possible D gene (5 bases). Germline assignment: CDR1 MGHRA and CDR2 YSYEKL. Trimming shortened V by 4 bases and J by 8 bases, and 16 bases separated the two germline ends. The CDR3 has 14 amino acids. CDR3: CASSRSRELATQYF. For the CDR3, the DNA is TGCGCCAGCAGCCGATCGAGGGAGTTGGCTACGCAGTATTTT.

CDR3 sequence (DNA): TGTGCCAGCAGTTACGGGGGACAGGGAGGCTATGGCTACACCTTC. Translating it yields CASSYGGQGGYGYTF. The V call is TRBV6-6, the J call TRBJ1-2; 9 nucleotides align to TRBD1. The CDR3 is 15 residues long. V shed 2 bases and J 4 bases; nucleotides not matched to a gene: 5. Germline lookup yields CDR1 MNHNY and CDR2 SVGAGI (reference sequence).

This clonotype was counted a few times. The rearrangement uses TRBV28 and TRBJ2-1; 11 bases are shared with TRBD1. The V gene end was trimmed by 2 bases and the J gene end by 4 bases; junction bases not matched to a gene: 4. Germline CDR1 is MDHEN and CDR2 is SYDVKM. The CDR3 runs 16 residues. The CDR3 nucleotides read TGTGCCAGCAGTTTAATTGGGACAGGGGGTTACAATGAGCAGTTCTTC. The encoded protein is CASSLIGTGGYNEQFF.

V and J are TRBV4-3 and TRBJ2-2, with D uncertain. V gave up 0 bases and J gave up 5 bases, with 13 bases separating them. CDR1 is LGHNA and CDR2 is YSLEER in the germline V gene. This CDR3 has 16 residues. CDR3 sequence reads: CASSQEHRPRTGELFF. The CDR3 DNA follows: TGCGCCAGCAGCCAAGAACACCGCCCGAGGACCGGGGAGCTGTTTTTT.

Only a few counts were recorded for this clonotype. The chain uses TRBV7-3 and TRBJ2-1; 7 bases agree with TRBD2. The CDR3 consists of 13 residues. Trimming took 8 bases from V and 9 from J; bases not matched to a gene: 10. The germline V gene encodes CDR1 SGHTA and CDR2 FQGTGA. This CDR3 is CASASGIGSEQFF. The CDR3 nucleotides are TGTGCCAGCGCTAGCGGAATAGGTAGTGAGCAGTTCTTC.

In the case of this clonotype: The junction shows a germline mismatch at one end, possibly a read error. CDR3 amino acids: CASSFSSVNTVELFF. CDR3 coding DNA: TGTGCCAGCAGTTTTTCTAGCGTGAACACCGTGGAGCTGTTTTTT. V and J are TRBV12-3 or TRBV12-4 and TRBJ2-2, with D perhaps matching TRBD2 (6 bases). The CDR3 spans 15 residues.

The rearrangement uses TRBV29-1 and TRBJ1-1, with unresolved D. From germline, CDR1 is SQVTM and CDR2 ANQGSEA. The CDR3 consists of 12 residues. Trimming cost V 5 bases and J 0 bases, with 7 bases left between them. The CDR3 reads CSVTIMNTEAFF. The CDR3 DNA follows: TGCAGCGTTACTATTATGAACACTGAAGCTTTCTTT.

The sample holds a few counts of this clonotype. CDR3 nucleotides: TGTGCCGCCAGACGGGAGGTGGATGGCTACACCTTC. It translates to CAARREVDGYTF. The chain is built from TRBV10-3 and TRBJ1-2; no reliable D call. V was pared by 11 bases and J by 6 bases, with 16 bases between. Germline V gene data show CDR1 as ENHRY and CDR2 as SYGVKD. The CDR3 covers 12 residues.

This clonotype was seen only a few times. The V call is TRBV29-1, the J call TRBJ2-7; D is possibly TRBD2 (5 bases). Germline CDR1 is SQVTM and CDR2 is ANQGSEA. Trimming took 6 bases from V and 5 from J, leaving 20 bases between them. The CDR3 has 14 amino acids. CDR3 in amino acids: CSVRSSASPDEQYF. The CDR3 coding sequence is TGCAGCGTGAGGAGTAGCGCTAGTCCCGACGAGCAGTACTTC.

The table lists this clonotype with a few counts. The chain carries TRBV5-1 and TRBJ1-1; D is possibly TRBD1 (5 bases). In germline, CDR1 is SGHRS, CDR2 YFSETQ. The CDR3 contains 14 residues. V lost 0 bases and J lost 4, with 10 bases in between. The CDR3 sequence is CASSLEWGITEAFF. The CDR3 DNA reads TGCGCCAGCAGCTTGGAGTGGGGGATCACTGAAGCTTTCTTT.

This rearrangement joins TRBV7-2 to TRBJ2-7; the D is unclear. The CDR3 contains 11 residues. The ends were cut back, 5 bases at V and 3 bases at J, with 5 bases in the middle. Germline CDR1 SGHTA, CDR2 FQGNSA. The CDR3 spells CASSLIYEQYF. The CDR3, as DNA: TGTGCCAGCAGCCTCATCTACGAGCAGTACTTC.

V gene TRBV28 combines with J gene TRBJ2-7; 7 bases map to TRBD1. The CDR3 consists of 16 residues. Germline CDR1 MDHEN, CDR2 SYDVKM. Trimming at V came to 4 bases and at J to 2 bases, leaving 11 bases not matched to a gene. The CDR3 protein is CASSSSPGQLAYEQYV. Here the CDR3 DNA reads TGTGCCAGCAGTTCAAGCCCGGGACAGCTCGCCTACGAGCAGTACGTC.

There are a few counts of this clonotype. The chain joins TRBV7-9 to TRBJ2-3; no definite D call. CDR3 length: 13 amino acids. Germline V gene data show CDR1 as SEHNR and CDR2 as FQNEAQ (reference sequence). V was trimmed by 5 bases and J by 0 bases, leaving 6 bases between them. The CDR3 DNA follows: TGTGCCAGCAGCACATCTAGCACAGATACGCAGTATTTT. This translates into CASSTSSTDTQYF.

In its sample, this clonotype was seen once. The chain uses TRBV4-1 and TRBJ1-3; D is unresolved. Germline values: CDR1 MGHRA, CDR2 YSYEKL. The V gene lost 0 bases and the J gene lost 4 bases, with 10 bases spanning the gap. This CDR3 contains 15 residues. This chain's CDR3 is CASSQDRTPGNTIYF. CDR3 DNA: TGCGCCAGCAGCCAAGATAGGACGCCAGGAAACACCATATATTTT.

This clonotype has only a few counts. V usage is TRBV14 and J usage is TRBJ1-2; D perhaps matches TRBD1 (5 bases). Trimming left V 1 base short and J 8 bases short, with 11 bases between. Germline V lookup: CDR1 SGHDN, CDR2 FVKESK. The CDR3 loop spans 13 amino acids. CDR3 amino acids: CASSQVQGAGYTF. In DNA, the CDR3 is TGTGCCAGCAGCCAAGTTCAAGGGGCCGGCTACACCTTC.

The V and J genes are TRBV9 and TRBJ2-7; D possibly corresponds to TRBD2 (6 bases). Germline loops: CDR1 SGDLS, CDR2 YYNGEE. Trimming left V 0 bases short and J 3 bases short, with 10 bases between. The CDR3 has 14 residues. Written as DNA, the CDR3 is TGTGCCAGCAGCGTAGGGGAGGAGGGCTACGAGCAGTACTTC. Its translation: CASSVGEEGYEQYF.